The next 7 T cell receptor beta chains were all read from a single sample in a study of cytomegalovirus exposure and HLA in healthy donors. PCR employed 60 Vbeta and 13 Jbeta primers. Sequenced by immunoSEQ multiplex PCR; TCRdb stores in-frame clones only, minus some. The sample includes around 220,000 clones, about 83% seen only once; the top ten take 1.4%. The sequenced sample was PBMCs. The source is a girl aged 5 to 17 in good health and CMV-seronegative.

This clone has just one count. V gene TRBV19 combines with J gene TRBJ2-1; a possible D gene is TRBD2 (5 bases). Germline values: CDR1 LNHDA, CDR2 SQIVND (reference sequence). V was shortened by 1 base and J by 7 bases, with 14 bases between the two germline ends. This CDR3 is built from 15 residues. CDR3 protein: CASSIGGGRTNEQFF. DNA for the CDR3: TGTGCCAGTAGTATAGGAGGCGGGCGCACTAATGAGCAGTTCTTC.

V usage is TRBV28 and J usage is TRBJ1-6; D gene unclear. This CDR3 comprises 12 residues. V lost 5 bases and J 10 bases, leaving 9 bases between the germline ends. CDR1 is MDHEN, CDR2 SYDVKM, per germline. DNA of the CDR3: TGTGCCAGCAGTACCAGTCACTCACCCCTCCACTTT. Its protein product is CASSTSHSPLHF. The full variable domain, completed using reference TRBV28 and TRBJ1-6, is DVKVTQSSRYLVKRTGEKVFLECVQDMDHENMFWYRQDPGLGLRLIYFSYDVKMKEKGDIPEGYSVSREKKERFSLILESASTNQTSMYLCASSTSHSPLHFGNGTRLTVT.

This clone occurred many times. The gene calls are TRBV6-6 and TRBJ2-1; D is perhaps TRBD1 (5 bases). The CDR3 totals 14 residues. V lost 3 bases to trimming and J lost 7 bases, with 13 bases between them. The V gene's germline CDR1 is MNHNY and CDR2 SVGAGI (reference sequence). Here the CDR3 reads CASSYQGTRNEQFF. As DNA, the CDR3 is TGTGCCAGCAGTTATCAGGGTACGAGAAATGAGCAGTTCTTC.

This clone appeared a few times. J is TRBJ1-4 and V is TRBV7-6; 9 positions agree with TRBD1. Germline trimming cut 3 bases from V and 5 bases from J; bases unmatched to any gene: 10. This CDR3 contains 17 residues. The V gene's germline CDR1 is SGHVS and CDR2 FNYEAQ. For the CDR3, the DNA is TGTGCCAGCAGCTTTACTCTACCGGGACAGGGAAATGAAAAACTGTTTTTT. This gives the protein CASSFTLPGQGNEKLFF.

The chain recombines TRBV7-9 with TRBJ2-3; maybe TRBD2 (6 bases). The CDR3 runs 14 residues. Germline V lookup: CDR1 SEHNR, CDR2 FQNEAQ (reference sequence). The V gene lost 7 bases and the J gene lost 0 bases, with 11 bases spanning the gap. The CDR3 is CASKSRGSTDTQYF. The CDR3 DNA sequence: TGTGCCAGCAAGAGTCGGGGGAGCACAGATACGCAGTATTTT. Supplemented by reference TRBV7-9 and TRBJ2-3, the full variable domain reads DTGVSQNPRHKITKRGQNVTFRCDPISEHNRLYWYRQTLGQGPEFLTYFQNEAQLEKSRLLSDRFSAERPKGSFSTLEIQRTEQGDSAMYLCASKSRGSTDTQYFGPGTRLTVL.

This clone has only one observation. The chain couples TRBV6-5 to TRBJ2-7, with 10 bases matching TRBD1. The CDR3 is 15 residues long. Looked up from germline, CDR1 is MNHEY and CDR2 is SVGAGI. V trimming: 4 bases; J trimming: 5 bases; junction bases outside the gene matches: 8. The chain's CDR3 is CASSSSGTGDDEQYF. CDR3 in DNA: TGTGCCAGCAGTTCCTCAGGGACAGGGGATGACGAGCAGTACTTC.

The CDR3 DNA reads as TGTGCCAGCAGCGCAACTAGCGGGAGGGCCGTCGGGGAGCTGTTTTTT. Translated: CASSATSGRAVGELFF. This chain links TRBV7-9 with TRBJ2-2; 13 positions agree with TRBD2. Germline trimming cut 5 bases from V and 7 bases from J; bases unmatched to any gene: 7. Per the germline V gene, CDR1 is SEHNR and CDR2 is FQNEAQ (reference sequence). The length of the CDR3 is 16 residues. Filled out from reference TRBV7-9 and TRBJ2-2, the complete variable domain reads DTGVSQNPRHKITKRGQNVTFRCDPISEHNRLYWYRQTLGQGPEFLTYFQNEAQLEKSRLLSDRFSAERPKGSFSTLEIQRTEQGDSAMYLCASSATSGRAVGELFFGEGSRLTVL.